This TCR beta chain is from a study of T cell repertoires in cytomegalovirus infection. With 3 bases removed from V and 2 bases from J, the gap between germline ends came to 13 bases. The CDR3 runs 15 residues. In TCRdb, the reads were re-called with MiXCR into one record per CDR3 protein. The sample yields 650,000 to 900,000 distinct CDR3 sequences, 25% to 30% seen once. This clonotype was observed a handful of times. Its antigen is still unknown. This rearrangement joins TRBV12-3 or TRBV12-4 to TRBJ2-5; D uncertain. The source of this sequence is a human donor in good health (CMV status not recorded). Some clones in this sample may be carry-over from other donors' samples. The sample in question was cultured CD8+ T cells from PBMCs, obtained from culture after CMV antigen stimulation. Written as DNA, the CDR3 is TGTGCCAGCAGTTTGTCGGCCGACGGACAAGAGACCCAGTACTTC. This encodes CASSLSADGQETQYF.